These T cell receptor beta chains were read from a single sample in a study of identical twins. TCRdb recomputed calls from the 5' RACE reads with MiXCR, one row per CDR3 protein. This table holds 200,000 or so distinct CDR3 sequences, less than 8% found once. These data were likewise used in another study, on yellow fever vaccine responses in identical twins.

The sequenced sample was memory (CD45RO+) T cells sorted from blood. The source of these receptors is a woman between 18 and 29 years old in good health. Both conserved end residues are part of each CDR3. Fields, in order: CDR3 protein, CDR3 DNA, clone size, D gene, J gene, V gene. A D gene is named only where the DNA matches it firmly. Only part of the rows carry a size: once, few, many, or a class if the clone is expanded.

CDR3aa: CSANLEGTDTQYF; CDR3nt: TGCAGTGCTAACCTTGAGGGCACAGATACGCAGTATTTT; abundance: few; d_gene: -; j_gene: TRBJ2-3; v_gene: TRBV20-1
CDR3aa: CSVENQRGQGSPYEQYF; CDR3nt: TGCAGCGTTGAAAACCAGAGAGGGCAGGGATCCCCCTACGAGCAGTACTTC; abundance: -; d_gene: -; j_gene: TRBJ2-7; v_gene: TRBV29-1
CDR3aa: CASSFQMGLDGYTF; CDR3nt: TGTGCCAGCAGTTTCCAAATGGGGTTAGATGGCTACACCTTC; abundance: -; d_gene: -; j_gene: TRBJ1-2; v_gene: TRBV27
CDR3aa: CASSQVVGGEQFF; CDR3nt: TGCGCCAGCAGCCAAGTCGTAGGGGGTGAGCAGTTCTTC; abundance: -; d_gene: -; j_gene: TRBJ2-1; v_gene: TRBV4-3
CDR3aa: CASSLTSGGVETQYF; CDR3nt: TGTGCCAGCAGCCTCACCTCGGGGGGCGTGGAGACCCAGTACTTC; abundance: -; d_gene: -; j_gene: TRBJ2-5; v_gene: TRBV7-2
CDR3aa: CSARRTVKNTEAFF; CDR3nt: TGCAGTGCTAGACGGACAGTCAAGAACACTGAAGCTTTCTTT; abundance: many; d_gene: -; j_gene: TRBJ1-1; v_gene: TRBV20-1
CDR3aa: CSAPRLVTPEQYF; CDR3nt: TGCAGTGCCCCCCGACTAGTTACGCCCGAGCAGTACTTC; abundance: many; d_gene: -; j_gene: TRBJ2-7; v_gene: TRBV20-1
CDR3aa: CAISAGDQPQHF; CDR3nt: TGTGCCATCAGTGCGGGGGATCAGCCCCAGCATTTT; abundance: few; d_gene: -; j_gene: TRBJ1-5; v_gene: TRBV10-3
CDR3aa: CASSDRDRGIADTQYF; CDR3nt: TGTGCCAGCAGTGACCGGGACCGAGGCATAGCAGATACGCAGTATTTT; abundance: many; d_gene: -; j_gene: TRBJ2-3; v_gene: TRBV6-1
CDR3aa: CATKKGASNQPQHF; CDR3nt: TGTGCCACCAAAAAGGGGGCTAGCAATCAGCCCCAGCATTTT; abundance: -; d_gene: TRBD1; j_gene: TRBJ1-5; v_gene: TRBV28
CDR3aa: CASSLRDLGDEQYF; CDR3nt: TGTGCCAGCAGCTTAAGGGACTTGGGGGACGAGCAGTACTTC; abundance: many; d_gene: -; j_gene: TRBJ2-7; v_gene: TRBV7-6
CDR3aa: CASSQQGADKNIQYF; CDR3nt: TGTGCCAGCAGTCAACAGGGGGCGGACAAAAACATTCAGTACTTC; abundance: -; d_gene: TRBD1; j_gene: TRBJ2-4; v_gene: TRBV2
CDR3aa: CASSQGENSPLHF; CDR3nt: TGCGCCAGCAGCCAAGGCGAGAATTCACCCCTCCACTTT; abundance: -; d_gene: -; j_gene: TRBJ1-6; v_gene: TRBV4-3
CDR3aa: CSARTGPLAYEQYF; CDR3nt: TGCAGCGCACGGACAGGACCCCTGGCCTACGAGCAGTACTTC; abundance: many; d_gene: TRBD1; j_gene: TRBJ2-7; v_gene: TRBV29-1
CDR3aa: CSVEETGQVAGQYF; CDR3nt: TGCAGCGTTGAAGAGACCGGACAGGTAGCTGGGCAGTACTTC; abundance: many; d_gene: TRBD1; j_gene: TRBJ2-7; v_gene: TRBV29-1
CDR3aa: CASRAQGASEQYF; CDR3nt: TGTGCCAGCAGGGCACAGGGGGCTAGCGAGCAGTACTTC; abundance: once; d_gene: TRBD1; j_gene: TRBJ2-7; v_gene: TRBV14
CDR3aa: CASSFAAAGDTQYF; CDR3nt: TGTGCCAGCAGTTTCGCGGCCGCGGGAGATACGCAGTATTTT; abundance: few; d_gene: -; j_gene: TRBJ2-3; v_gene: TRBV27
CDR3aa: CASSLDSELFF; CDR3nt: TGTGCCAGCAGCTTAGATTCGGAGCTGTTTTTT; abundance: few; d_gene: -; j_gene: TRBJ2-2; v_gene: TRBV11-3
CDR3aa: CASSLQRSDSPLHF; CDR3nt: TGCGCCAGCAGCCTCCAGAGATCCGATTCACCCCTCCACTTT; abundance: many; d_gene: -; j_gene: TRBJ1-6; v_gene: TRBV5-1
CDR3aa: CASRAAGTANYGYTF; CDR3nt: TGTGCCAGCAGGGCGGCCGGGACAGCGAACTATGGCTACACCTTC; abundance: few; d_gene: TRBD1; j_gene: TRBJ1-2; v_gene: TRBV28
CDR3aa: CASSESGGSYNEQFF; CDR3nt: TGTGCCAGCAGTGAGTCGGGGGGCTCCTACAATGAGCAGTTCTTC; abundance: -; d_gene: TRBD2; j_gene: TRBJ2-1; v_gene: TRBV2
CDR3aa: CASSSSNGRAYNEQFF; CDR3nt: TGCGCCAGCAGCTCCTCTAACGGGAGAGCCTACAATGAGCAGTTCTTC; abundance: few; d_gene: -; j_gene: TRBJ2-1; v_gene: TRBV5-1
CDR3aa: CASSSAGRGDTQYF; CDR3nt: TGTGCCAGCAGCTCGGCGGGGCGAGGAGATACGCAGTATTTT; abundance: -; d_gene: -; j_gene: TRBJ2-3; v_gene: TRBV7-2
CDR3aa: CASSSQPTTGTGAGGYTF; CDR3nt: TGCGCCAGCAGCTCTCAACCAACGACCGGGACAGGGGCTGGTGGCTACACCTTC; abundance: -; d_gene: TRBD1; j_gene: TRBJ1-2; v_gene: TRBV5-1
CDR3aa: CSARGSGGGETSPLHF; CDR3nt: TGCAGTGCTAGAGGGTCCGGAGGGGGTGAGACTTCACCCCTCCACTTT; abundance: few; d_gene: -; j_gene: TRBJ1-6; v_gene: TRBV20-1
CDR3aa: CSARLGQGPHYEQYF; CDR3nt: TGCAGTGCTAGGCTCGGACAGGGCCCCCATTACGAGCAGTACTTC; abundance: -; d_gene: TRBD1; j_gene: TRBJ2-7; v_gene: TRBV20-1
CDR3aa: CASSFIEQFF; CDR3nt: TGTGCCAGCAGTTTTATTGAGCAGTTCTTC; abundance: many; d_gene: -; j_gene: TRBJ2-1; v_gene: TRBV12-3/TRBV12-4
CDR3aa: CASRDRSRYEQYF; CDR3nt: TGTGCCAGCAGGGACAGGTCCCGCTACGAGCAGTACTTC; abundance: -; d_gene: TRBD1; j_gene: TRBJ2-7; v_gene: TRBV6-1
CDR3aa: CASSYGEREDFWHEQFF; CDR3nt: TGTGCCAGCAGTTACGGGGAGCGGGAGGATTTCTGGCATGAGCAGTTCTTC; abundance: many; d_gene: TRBD2; j_gene: TRBJ2-1; v_gene: TRBV6-2/TRBV6-3
CDR3aa: CASSFLGVANTDTQYF; CDR3nt: TGTGCCAGCAGCTTCTTAGGGGTTGCCAACACAGATACGCAGTATTTT; abundance: -; d_gene: -; j_gene: TRBJ2-3; v_gene: TRBV5-6
CDR3aa: CASSQDESSGGKNIQYF; CDR3nt: TGCGCCAGCAGCCAAGATGAATCTAGCGGGGGGAAAAACATTCAGTACTTC; abundance: few; d_gene: TRBD2; j_gene: TRBJ2-4; v_gene: TRBV4-1